The clone carrying this T cell receptor (beta chain) occurred many times. Each CDR3 protein is one row after TCRdb ran MiXCR on the 5' RACE reads. The sample gives around 50,000 distinct CDR3 sequences, 15% to 20% of which show up once; approximately 2.3% is in the top ten. The germline V gene has CDR1 SGHTA and CDR2 FQGNSA. V was shortened by 4 bases and J by 1 base, with 19 bases between the two germline ends. This CDR3 is built from 17 residues. The receptor was derived from a female donor with breast cancer. This chain joins TRBV7-2 and TRBJ1-1; D perhaps matches TRBD1 (5 bases). The material sequenced was naive CD4+ T cells sorted from blood. Noted subset: naive CD4+ T cells, CD4+CD45RA+CD25-. The CDR3 DNA is TGTGCCAGCAGCTCCTTAGCCCTCCGGGGACGGAACACTGAAGCTTTCTTT. As protein: CASSSLALRGRNTEAFF.